Below are 8 T cell receptor beta chains sequenced from a single sample in a study of neoadjuvant anti-PD-1 for oral cavity cancer. Time point here: after neoadjuvant nivolumab, at surgical resection. Only in-frame clones appear in the TCRdb table, and some are missing; sequencing was by immunoSEQ multiplex PCR. The data contain around 10,000 clones, around 60% of them singletons. Specimen: tumor tissue, collected after nivolumab (anti-PD-1) treatment. These receptors were collected from a person aged 35 to 85 with oral cavity squamous cell carcinoma.

This clone turned up a few times. The J gene is TRBJ1-5, the V gene TRBV5-1, with unresolved D. Looked up from germline, CDR1 is SGHRS and CDR2 is YFSETQ. The CDR3 extends over 15 amino acids. V was shortened by 2 bases and J by 4 bases, with 13 bases between the two germline ends. The CDR3 protein is CASSFGPIKNQPQHF. CDR3 DNA sequence: TGCGCCAGCAGCTTCGGGCCGATTAAGAATCAGCCCCAGCATTTT.

J is TRBJ1-6 and V is TRBV18; D ambiguous. Germline V gene lookup returns CDR1 KGHSH and CDR2 LQKENI. There are 13 residues in the CDR3. The V end lost 4 bases, the J end lost 10 bases, and 11 bases lay between the germline ends. The CDR3 protein is CASSLQIGSPLHF. CDR3 coding DNA: TGTGCCAGCTCACTCCAAATAGGATCACCCCTCCACTTT.

In its sample, this clone was seen a few times. The CDR3 region is CASSQDGELFF. The CDR3 DNA is TGTGCCAGCAGCCAAGACGGGGAGCTGTTTTTT. The chain carries TRBV14 and TRBJ2-2, with no clear D. The length of the CDR3 is 11 residues. The V end was cut by 0 bases, the J end by 7 bases, with 0 bases between. CDR1 SGHDN and CDR2 FVKESK come from the germline V gene.

This clone was seen once. The chain joins TRBV5-6 to TRBJ1-2; D gene ambiguous. The V and J ends lost 4 bases and 1 base respectively, with 17 bases between them. This CDR3 spans 16 amino acids. Germline CDR1 and CDR2: SGHDT and YYEEEE. This CDR3 is CASSRIDDSFNYGYTF. For the CDR3, the DNA is TGTGCCAGCAGCCGCATAGACGATTCGTTTAACTATGGCTACACCTTC.

By sample share, this clone is medium-sized. The J gene is TRBJ2-7, the V gene TRBV5-1; D is tentatively TRBD1 or TRBD2 (6 bases each). Germline values: CDR1 SGHRS, CDR2 YFSETQ. The CDR3 extends over 17 amino acids. The V end was cut by 4 bases, the J end by 3 bases, with 23 bases between. The DNA for the CDR3 is TGCGCCAGCAGCCGGGACCAGGGAGTAGGAGGGGGCTACGAGCAGTACTTC. This encodes CASSRDQGVGGGYEQYF.

This clone is a singleton in its sample. The chain combines TRBV7-9 with TRBJ2-5, with TRBD2 as a possible D gene (6 bases). Germline CDR1 is SEHNR and CDR2 is FQNEAQ (reference sequence). This CDR3 spans 14 amino acids. V lost 4 bases to trimming and J lost 2 bases, with 11 bases between them. This chain's CDR3 is CASSYHGGQETQYF. DNA of the CDR3: TGTGCCAGCAGCTACCATGGGGGGCAAGAGACCCAGTACTTC.

This clone has just a few counts. The chain has TRBV19 and TRBJ2-1; TRBD2 might be the D (5 bases). Trimming removed 11 bases from V and 3 bases from J, with 11 bases in between. CDR3 size: 12 residues. Germline V gene lookup returns CDR1 LNHDA and CDR2 SQIVND (reference sequence). The chain's CDR3 is CASGSVYNEQFF. CDR3 nucleotide sequence: TGTGCCTCGGGGTCAGTCTACAATGAGCAGTTCTTC.

In this sample, this clone turned up a few times. V and J are TRBV7-6 and TRBJ1-1, with TRBD1 identical over 7 bases. CDR3 size: 14 residues. The trim removed 8 bases at V and 4 bases at J, leaving 10 bases unmatched. Germline V gene sequence: CDR1 SGHVS, CDR2 FNYEAQ. The CDR3 protein is CASLPTGEGTEAFF. The CDR3 region has the DNA TGTGCCAGCTTACCCACAGGGGAGGGCACTGAAGCTTTCTTT.